This is a list of T cell receptor beta chains from one sample in a study of CD8+CD57+ T cells in acquired aplastic anemia. Using its own MiXCR run on the reads, TCRdb lists one record per CDR3 protein. The data hold more than 150,000 distinct CDR3 sequences, with less than 60% observed a single time. Sequencing was performed on sorted CD4+, CD8+, or CD8+CD57+ T cells (not recorded which) from PBMCs. The receptors originated from a human donor with aplastic anemia. Both conserved end residues are part of each CDR3. The order of the fields is clone size, J gene, D gene, V gene, CDR3 protein, CDR3 DNA. The D gene is left open where the match is weak. Rows give clone size only sometimes, using once, few, many, or a class for an expanded clone.

few,TRBJ2-5,-,TRBV20-1,CSASLDSFTQETQYF,TGCAGTGCTAGCCTGGACAGTTTTACCCAAGAGACCCAGTACTTC
-,TRBJ1-2,-,TRBV19,CASSPFGLYGYTF,TGTGCCAGTAGTCCATTTGGACTCTATGGCTACACCTTC
many,TRBJ2-7,-,TRBV5-1,CASSRRLPGDEQYF,TGCGCCAGCAGCAGACGGCTCCCGGGGGACGAGCAGTACTTC
many,TRBJ1-6,-,TRBV5-1,CASSFGADVSSYNSPLHF,TGCGCCAGCAGCTTCGGGGCAGACGTGAGCTCCTATAATTCACCCCTCCACTTT
-,TRBJ2-7,-,TRBV3-1,CASSQEGSAGLNYEQYF,TGTGCCAGCAGCCAAGAAGGGTCGGCGGGACTCAACTACGAGCAGTACTTC
many,TRBJ1-5,-,TRBV7-9,CASSSTIGQPQHF,TGTGCCAGCAGCTCAACCATCGGGCAGCCCCAGCATTTT
-,TRBJ2-7,TRBD2,TRBV2,CASTERDHEQYF,TGTGCCAGCACCGAGCGGGACCACGAGCAGTACTTC
many,TRBJ2-2,TRBD2,TRBV20-1,CSASPSTSGGHTGELFF,TGCAGTGCTAGCCCCTCGACTAGCGGGGGACACACCGGGGAGCTGTTTTTT
many,TRBJ2-7,-,TRBV12-3/TRBV12-4,CASSKDNSYEQYF,TGTGCCAGCAGTAAGGACAACTCCTACGAGCAGTACTTC
-,TRBJ2-1,-,TRBV5-4,CASSLGSGQFSYNEQFF,TGTGCCAGCAGCTTGGGTTCAGGGCAGTTTTCCTACAATGAGCAGTTCTTC
many,TRBJ2-3,-,TRBV19,CASSMGVGTDTQYF,TGTGCCAGTAGTATGGGTGTAGGTACAGATACGCAGTATTTT
-,TRBJ1-1,TRBD1,TRBV6-5,CASSYGGGGGSEAFF,TGTGCCAGCAGTTACGGAGGGGGCGGGGGTTCTGAAGCTTTCTTT
-,TRBJ1-2,-,TRBV5-1,CASSLSGHRGDGYTF,TGCGCCAGCAGCTTGTCGGGACACAGAGGGGATGGCTACACCTTC
many,TRBJ2-1,-,TRBV20-1,CSAHSWGLADNEQFF,TGCAGTGCTCATTCTTGGGGGCTAGCGGACAATGAGCAGTTCTTC
-,TRBJ1-1,-,TRBV29-1,CSVEAQKAQAFF,TGCAGCGTTGAAGCCCAGAAGGCTCAAGCTTTCTTT
few,TRBJ2-7,TRBD2,TRBV10-2,CASSDITSGGRNPYEQYF,TGCGCCAGCAGTGATATAACTAGCGGGGGTCGGAACCCCTACGAGCAGTACTTC
many,TRBJ2-1,TRBD2,TRBV9,CASSVGLAGGYNEQFF,TGTGCCAGCAGCGTAGGACTAGCGGGAGGCTACAATGAGCAGTTCTTC
few,TRBJ2-5,TRBD2,TRBV10-1,CADGTTGVETQYF,TGCGCCGATGGGACTACGGGGGTGGAGACCCAGTACTTC
many,TRBJ2-3,-,TRBV7-2,CASSLEPGGPDTQYF,TGTGCCAGCAGCTTAGAGCCGGGGGGCCCAGATACGCAGTATTTT
few,TRBJ1-1,TRBD1,TRBV12-3/TRBV12-4,CASSLAGHRQGARWGTEAFF,TGTGCCAGCAGTTTAGCGGGACACCGACAGGGGGCAAGATGGGGCACTGAAGCTTTCTTT
-,TRBJ2-7,-,TRBV13,CASSPTRAYEQYF,TGTGCCAGCAGCCCAACAAGAGCCTACGAGCAGTACTTC
-,TRBJ1-1,-,TRBV24-1,CATGDSIAGGTEAFF,TGTGCCACCGGTGATTCTATCGCGGGGGGGACTGAAGCTTTCTTT
once,TRBJ1-5,TRBD1,TRBV29-1,CSVEDPWTGDSDQPQHF,TGCAGCGTTGAAGACCCCTGGACAGGAGATAGCGATCAGCCCCAGCATTTT
many,TRBJ2-3,TRBD2,TRBV7-3,CASSPGGGLVTDTQYF,TGTGCCAGCAGCCCCGGGGGGGGGCTCGTCACAGATACGCAGTATTTT
-,TRBJ1-3,-,TRBV2,CASSLRASSGNTIYF,TGTGCCAGCAGTCTCCGGGCGAGCTCTGGAAACACCATATATTTT
many,TRBJ2-5,-,TRBV20-1,CSAGRTLPETQYF,TGCAGTGCTGGTAGGACTCTCCCAGAGACCCAGTACTTC
once,TRBJ2-3,-,TRBV20-1,CSASIPEPTDTQYF,TGCAGTGCTAGTATCCCGGAGCCCACAGATACGCAGTATTTT
-,TRBJ2-1,-,TRBV24-1,CATGTKRAQFF,TGTGCCACCGGGACAAAAAGGGCCCAGTTCTTC
-,TRBJ2-1,-,TRBV24-1,CATSDLGRAPEQFF,TGTGCCACCAGTGATTTGGGCAGAGCCCCTGAGCAGTTCTTC
-,TRBJ1-4,TRBD1,TRBV20-1,CSARFGTGNEKLFF,TGCAGTGCTAGATTTGGGACAGGGAATGAAAAACTGTTTTTT
many,TRBJ2-1,-,TRBV24-1,CATSDPGTTASNEQFF,TGTGCCACCAGTGACCCGGGCACAACGGCCTCCAATGAGCAGTTCTTC
-,TRBJ2-2,TRBD2,TRBV10-3,CAISHSTSGSKGELFF,TGTGCCATCAGCCACTCGACTAGCGGGAGTAAAGGGGAGCTGTTTTTT
many,TRBJ2-2,-,TRBV24-1,CATSDLNFGGTGELFF,TGTGCCACCAGTGATTTGAATTTTGGGGGTACCGGGGAGCTGTTTTTT
-,TRBJ1-5,-,TRBV10-3,CAISDDKDQPQHF,TGTGCCATCAGTGATGATAAAGATCAGCCCCAGCATTTT
many,TRBJ2-3,-,TRBV12-3/TRBV12-4,CASSFQNLGTDTQYF,TGTGCCAGCAGTTTCCAGAACCTTGGCACAGATACGCAGTATTTT
few,TRBJ2-7,-,TRBV10-3,CAISPTGTAAAFEQYF,TGTGCCATCAGTCCGACTGGGACGGCGGCCGCGTTCGAGCAGTACTTC
-,TRBJ1-2,TRBD1,TRBV25-1,CASSAIQGDGGGYTF,TGTGCCAGCAGTGCAATACAGGGGGATGGTGGTGGCTACACCTTC
-,TRBJ2-1,-,TRBV30,CAWSLSNEQFF,TGTGCCTGGAGTCTTTCGAATGAGCAGTTCTTC
-,TRBJ2-3,-,TRBV10-3,CAIEEEATDSTDTQYF,TGTGCCATCGAGGAGGAGGCAACAGATAGCACAGATACGCAGTATTTT
many,TRBJ2-3,TRBD2,TRBV4-1,CASSQDLAGGMADTQYF,TGCGCCAGCAGCCAGGACTTAGCGGGAGGGATGGCAGATACGCAGTATTTT
-,TRBJ1-6,-,TRBV4-1,CASSQESRGFGSPLHF,TGCGCCAGCAGCCAAGAAAGTAGGGGATTCGGTTCACCCCTCCACTTT
many,TRBJ1-1,TRBD1,TRBV2,CASVDRGEGVGTEAFF,TGTGCCAGCGTCGACAGGGGCGAAGGGGTGGGAACTGAAGCTTTCTTT
-,TRBJ2-7,-,TRBV12-3/TRBV12-4,CASRIQGSYEQYF,TGTGCCAGCAGAATACAGGGCTCCTACGAGCAGTACTTC
few,TRBJ1-1,TRBD1,TRBV10-3,CAINRGRDTEAFF,TGTGCCATCAACAGGGGGCGCGACACTGAAGCTTTCTTT
once,TRBJ2-5,-,TRBV20-1,CSAKGPMYQETQYF,TGCAGTGCTAAGGGTCCGATGTACCAAGAGACCCAGTACTTC
many,TRBJ1-5,-,TRBV19,CASSMRDNQPQHF,TGTGCCAGTAGTATGAGGGACAATCAGCCCCAGCATTTT
-,TRBJ1-1,-,TRBV28,CASSPGKGTWGTEAFF,TGTGCCAGCAGCCCCGGGAAGGGGACCTGGGGCACTGAAGCTTTCTTT
many,TRBJ2-7,TRBD1,TRBV5-1,CASSPGGQGAEQYF,TGCGCCAGCAGCCCGGGTGGACAGGGGGCCGAGCAGTACTTC
-,TRBJ2-7,-,TRBV2,CASGRVHEQYF,TGTGCCAGCGGGAGAGTTCACGAGCAGTACTTC
few,TRBJ2-3,-,TRBV2,CAGCGGDFRTDTQYF,TGTGCCGGCTGCGGTGGGGACTTCCGCACAGATACGCAGTATTTT
-,TRBJ2-2,TRBD2,TRBV3-1,CASSLTSGGRTGELFF,TGTGCCAGCAGCTTAACTAGCGGGGGGAGGACCGGGGAGCTGTTTTTT
once,TRBJ2-3,TRBD2,TRBV7-3,CASSHGLAPNTDTQYF,TGTGCCAGCAGCCACGGACTAGCCCCTAACACAGATACGCAGTATTTT
many,TRBJ2-1,TRBD2,TRBV11-3,CASSTAGTSLHNEQFF,TGTGCCAGCAGCACTGCCGGGACTAGCCTTCACAATGAGCAGTTCTTC
-,TRBJ1-1,-,TRBV12-3/TRBV12-4,CASSPRVGGTTTEAFF,TGTGCCAGCAGTCCGAGGGTGGGGGGAACTACCACTGAAGCTTTCTTT
once,TRBJ1-2,-,TRBV3-1,CASSQGGQGYDGYTF,TGTGCCAGCAGCCAAGGAGGCCAGGGGTACGATGGCTACACCTTC
-,TRBJ1-6,-,TRBV7-4,CASSHRASPLHF,TGTGCCAGCAGCCATCGGGCTTCACCCCTCCACTTT
-,TRBJ2-7,-,TRBV20-1,CSARPTELYEQYF,TGCAGTGCTAGACCAACAGAACTTTACGAGCAGTACTTC
-,TRBJ2-2,-,TRBV12-3/TRBV12-4,CATRQAQDGELFF,TGTGCCACCCGACAGGCTCAGGACGGGGAGCTGTTTTTT
many,TRBJ1-1,TRBD1,TRBV19,CASSGQGYTEAFF,TGTGCCAGTAGCGGACAGGGGTACACTGAAGCTTTCTTT